This record concerns one TCR beta chain sequence. Germline V gene data show CDR1 as WNHNN and CDR2 as SYGVQD (reference sequence). This CDR3 has 15 residues. The germline V and J ends were trimmed by 3 bases and 2 bases, with 11 bases remaining between them. Among ophthalmopathy patients, the Clinical Activity Score reached at least 3, the NOSPECS grade reached at least 4, and duration remained under 3 months. Amplified TCR beta CDR3 regions derived from RNA transcripts. An initial round of RT-PCR targeting the TCR CDR3 relied on the HTBI primer set. One entry per CDR3 protein results from TCRdb running MiXCR on the multiplex PCR reads. There are about 640,000 distinct CDR3 sequences in the sample; under 25% occur only once, and 34% lies in the top ten. This entry comes from a study of T cells in Graves' hyperthyroidism and ophthalmopathy. Study context: Staff took peripheral blood when the initial diagnosis was made, before any treatment began.

This TCR was recovered from a man younger than 45 with Graves' ophthalmopathy. What was sequenced was blood. This chain connects TRBV10-1 to TRBJ2-4; no firm D call. CDR3 sequence: CASSDSGISKNIQYF. For the CDR3, the DNA is TGCGCCAGCAGTGATTCCGGTATCTCCAAAAACATTCAGTACTTC.